These 5 T cell receptor beta chains were sequenced from one sample in a study of identical twins. TCRdb fed the 5' RACE reads into MiXCR, producing one record per CDR3 protein. The data contain approximately 500,000 distinct CDR3 sequences, roughly 24% of them singletons. This sample also appeared in a second study, on T cells expressing NK-cell markers.

Sequencing was carried out using CD4+ T cells sorted from blood. The receptors originated from a young woman in good health.

This clonotype was counted between two and nine times. Here the CDR3 reads CASSLEEASPLHF. The CDR3, as DNA: TGTGCCAGCAGTTTGGAGGAAGCTTCACCCCTCCACTTT. The chain carries TRBV12-3 or TRBV12-4 and TRBJ1-6; D gene uncertain. Trimming left V 3 bases short and J 9 bases short, with 9 bases between. The CDR3 sequence is 13 residues long.

The rearrangement uses TRBV6-1 and TRBJ2-1; TRBD2 agrees at 10 bases. V trimming: 2 bases; J trimming: 7 bases; junction bases outside the gene matches: 5. Germline lookup yields CDR1 MNHNS and CDR2 SASEGT. The CDR3 is made up of 15 amino acids. CDR3 sequence: CASSEYSGGANEQFF. The CDR3 coding sequence is TGTGCCAGCAGTGAATACAGCGGGGGGGCGAATGAGCAGTTCTTC.

This clonotype was observed a handful of times. This sequence joins TRBV2 and TRBJ2-5; 7 nucleotides agree with TRBD1. The length of the CDR3 is 14 residues. CDR1 SNHLY and CDR2 FYNNEI come from the germline V gene. V trimming: 7 bases; J trimming: 3 bases; junction bases outside the gene matches: 8. The CDR3 region has the DNA TGTGCCAGCATCGAGGGGGCTCCAGAAGAGACCCAGTACTTC. As protein: CASIEGAPEETQYF.

The rearrangement uses TRBV5-1 and TRBJ2-1; 7 nucleotides align to TRBD1. V shed 4 bases, J shed 0 bases, and the junction held 10 bases outside the gene matches. This CDR3 has 17 amino acids. Germline V gene data show CDR1 as SGHRS and CDR2 as YFSETQ. The CDR3 region has the DNA TGCGCCAGCAGCCCTCAGCGACAGGGAAGCTCCTACAATGAGCAGTTCTTC. Its translation is CASSPQRQGSSYNEQFF.

The V gene is TRBV5-4, the J gene TRBJ2-7, with 9 bases lining up with TRBD2. V gave up 0 bases and J gave up 6 bases; unmatched junction bases: 4. Germline CDR1 and CDR2: SGHNT and YYREEE (reference sequence). CDR3 length: 14 residues. As DNA, the CDR3 is TGTGCCAGCAGCTTGGGGCTAGCGGGGACCGAGCAGTACTTC. Translating it yields CASSLGLAGTEQYF.